This T cell receptor beta chain came from a study of cytomegalovirus exposure and HLA in healthy donors. Only in-frame clones appear in the TCRdb table, and some are missing; sequencing was by immunoSEQ multiplex PCR. The sample shows about 110,000 clones, approximately 94% of them seen only once. The V segment lost 0 bases and the J segment 2 bases; nucleotides outside the gene matches: 2. The CDR3 runs to 15 residues. Germline V gene data show CDR1 as LGHNA and CDR2 as YNFKEQ. Comment on this clone: What it binds is not known.

General study results and limits: The study recorded 150 to 200 TCR beta chains that were cytomegalovirus-associated. In vitro assays verified that three CMV-associated chains recognized CMV antigens specifically.

The receptor was isolated from a woman under 30 in good health and CMV-seronegative. What was sequenced was PBMCs. V and J are TRBV4-2 and TRBJ2-7; 9 bases map to TRBD1. The CDR3 protein is CASSQDRTGAYEQYF. In DNA form, the CDR3 reads TGTGCCAGCAGCCAAGATAGGACAGGGGCCTACGAGCAGTACTTC.